This T cell receptor beta chain was captured in a study of T cells after yellow fever vaccination. The sample holds one count of this clonotype. Its antigen remains unknown. One entry per CDR3 protein, called by TCRdb with MiXCR from the 5' RACE reads. The repertoire holds some 240,000 distinct CDR3 sequences, with over 4.5% as singletons. The CDR3 has 15 residues. The germline V and J ends were trimmed by 5 bases and 4 bases, with 17 bases remaining between them. Germline-derived CDR1 and CDR2 are SGHTA and FQGNSA. Study-wide findings and caveats: Abundant contaminating clonotypes from the bulk population could appear in FACS-sorted repertoires. Reappearing after the booster were most of the clones from primary vaccination (roughly 96% CD4, 88% CD8).

The TCR was taken from a man younger than 35 who received the YFV17D yellow fever vaccine. The chain combines TRBV7-2 with TRBJ1-2; D is uncertain. The material was CD4+ T cells sorted from PBMCs, obtained on the day of the yellow fever booster vaccination. CDR3 in amino acids: CASSPKPYGLYGYTF. The CDR3 region has the DNA TGTGCCAGCAGCCCCAAGCCATACGGGCTCTATGGCTACACCTTC.